The clone carrying this TCR beta chain came up once. Antigen: not known. The length of the CDR3 is 14 residues. The V end was cut by 0 bases, the J end by 8 bases, with 16 bases between. Germline CDR1 is DFQATT and CDR2 is SNEGSKA (reference sequence). The data derive from a study of CD8 T cells in Susac syndrome. About the study: Of the sequenced Susac syndrome patients, more than 5 had active disease and about eight were in remission.

TCR beta was sequenced from blood CD8+ and CD4+ T cells. Study-wide results and caveats: By the study's own acknowledgment, its TCR sequencing and HLA analysis included relatively few individuals.

RNA in amounts of roughly 0.5 to 1 ug was reverse transcribed with random hexamers. Each CDR3 protein is one row after TCRdb ran MiXCR on the immunoSEQ multiplex PCR reads. The table includes more than 70,000 distinct CDR3 sequences, approximately 95% detected once. The sequence derives from a human donor with Susac syndrome. Source material: CD8+ T cells from PBMCs. The chain carries TRBV20-1 and TRBJ1-1; D unresolved. Written as DNA, the CDR3 is TGCAGTGCTAGAGACCCACTTTGGAGGGTAGAAGCTTTCTTT. Encoded protein: CSARDPLWRVEAFF.